This T cell receptor beta chain derives from a study of T cell responses to AZD1222 COVID-19 vaccine. Study findings and constraints: Vaccination with two AZD1222 doses was followed by a rise in Spike-specific TCR breadth and depth. Targets within unmutated variant regions were reportedly found for nearly half of spike-specific TCRs. At study baseline, merely several AZD1222 recipients were seropositive.

The method was immunoSEQ multiplex PCR; TCRdb's version includes in-frame clones alone and lacks a portion of them. The sample has more than 90,000 clones, approximately 88% seen once. As to this clone: Its target is not known.

V lost 4 bases, J lost 2 bases, and 8 bases lay in between. There are 13 residues in the CDR3. Germline values: CDR1 SNHLY, CDR2 FYNNEI. Samples with a second dose at about 4 or about 12 weeks were pooled together. V gene TRBV2 combines with J gene TRBJ1-1; D gene unclear. Sequenced material: peripheral blood, taken 28 days after the second AZD1222 dose. The source is an adult who received the AZD1222 COVID-19 vaccine. The CDR3 here is CASSGESNTEAFF. For the CDR3, the DNA is TGTGCCAGCAGTGGGGAGAGTAACACTGAAGCTTTCTTT.